This is a list of T cell receptor beta chains from one sample in a study of blood T cells in healthy people across ages. One entry per CDR3 protein results from TCRdb running MiXCR on the 5' RACE reads. The sample lists about 780,000 distinct CDR3 sequences, about 42% occurring once. The specimen sequenced was blood. The receptors were sampled from a man older than 75 in good health. CDR3s include the opening cysteine and the closing phenylalanine or tryptophan. A D gene is named only where the DNA matches it firmly. Where a row states a size, it is once, few, many or the class of an expanded clone; other rows omit it.

length: 14; size: NA; D: NA; J: TRBJ2-3; V: TRBV9; DNA: TGTGCCGGTAGCGTAACAGGCGGCACAGATACGCAGTATTTT; CDR3: CAGSVTGGTDTQYF
length: 15; size: few; D: NA; J: TRBJ2-1; V: TRBV6-6; DNA: TGTGCCAGCAGTTACCCGGGGGTAAGGAACAATGAGCAGTTCTTC; CDR3: CASSYPGVRNNEQFF
length: 14; size: many; D: NA; J: TRBJ2-7; V: TRBV28; DNA: TGTGCCAGCAGCCCCGGTGCGGACTCCTACGAGCAGTACTTC; CDR3: CASSPGADSYEQYF
length: 18; size: NA; D: TRBD2; J: TRBJ2-7; V: TRBV7-9; DNA: TGTGCCAGCAGCTTAGGTACGAAAAGCGGGAGCAGGGACAATGAGCAGTACTTC; CDR3: CASSLGTKSGSRDNEQYF
length: 12; size: many; D: NA; J: TRBJ2-5; V: TRBV4-2; DNA: TGTGCCAGCAGCCAAGATCGGGAGACCCAGTACTTC; CDR3: CASSQDRETQYF
length: 15; size: NA; D: TRBD2; J: TRBJ2-5; V: TRBV12-3/TRBV12-4; DNA: TGTGCCAGCAGTGGACTAGCGGGGGTCCAAGAGACCCAGTACTTC; CDR3: CASSGLAGVQETQYF
length: 16; size: NA; D: NA; J: TRBJ2-3; V: TRBV20-1; DNA: TGCAGTGCTAGAGATCAGGCAGCCGACTTCACAGATACGCAGTATTTT; CDR3: CSARDQAADFTDTQYF
length: 15; size: few; D: NA; J: TRBJ1-1; V: TRBV7-3; DNA: TGTGCCAGCAGCTTAATGCCGGGGGTAGAAACTGAAGCTTTCTTT; CDR3: CASSLMPGVETEAFF
length: 14; size: NA; D: NA; J: TRBJ1-5; V: TRBV27; DNA: TGTGCCAGCAAGGCGGCAGGGTTCAATCAGCCCCAGCATTTT; CDR3: CASKAAGFNQPQHF
length: 12; size: NA; D: NA; J: TRBJ2-3; V: TRBV29-1; DNA: TGCAGCGTTGATTTTTCCCCAGATACGCAGTATTTT; CDR3: CSVDFSPDTQYF
length: 15; size: few; D: TRBD1; J: TRBJ2-7; V: TRBV28; DNA: TGTGCCAGCAGTCCTAGTTGGACAGGGAACTACGAGCAGTACTTC; CDR3: CASSPSWTGNYEQYF
length: 14; size: few; D: NA; J: TRBJ2-1; V: TRBV30; DNA: TGTGCCTGGAGTGTAATGGGGGCAGACAATGAGCAGTTCTTC; CDR3: CAWSVMGADNEQFF
length: 14; size: NA; D: NA; J: TRBJ2-4; V: TRBV15; DNA: TGTGCCACCAGCACCGGGGTAGCCAAAAACATTCAGTACTTC; CDR3: CATSTGVAKNIQYF
length: 13; size: NA; D: NA; J: TRBJ2-4; V: TRBV20-1; DNA: TGCAGTGCGCGGGATCCCTCCGGCAATTCGAAGTACTTC; CDR3: CSARDPSGNSKYF
length: 18; size: NA; D: NA; J: TRBJ2-5; V: TRBV6-1; DNA: TGTGTCAGCACTCCTCAGGACGACCCAGGCGGCTCGGAGGGGACCCAGTACTTC; CDR3: CVSTPQDDPGGSEGTQYF
length: 13; size: NA; D: NA; J: TRBJ2-5; V: TRBV12-3/TRBV12-4; DNA: TGTGCCAGCAGTTTTGGACCCCCCTGGGGGCAGTACTTC; CDR3: CASSFGPPWGQYF
length: 15; size: few; D: TRBD2; J: TRBJ2-5; V: TRBV20-1; DNA: TGCAGCACCAAGTCCCAGGCGGGAGGGGAGGAGACCCAGTACTTC; CDR3: CSTKSQAGGEETQYF
length: 18; size: once; D: TRBD2; J: TRBJ2-6; V: TRBV10-2; DNA: TGCGCCACAGCAGGGACTAGCGGGGGTAGCTCTGGGGCCAACGTCCCGACTTTC; CDR3: CATAGTSGGSSGANVPTF
length: 17; size: NA; D: NA; J: TRBJ2-7; V: TRBV18; DNA: TGTGCCAGCTCACCACCGCTAGGGAACCTAGATAACAATGAGCAGTACTTC; CDR3: CASSPPLGNLDNNEQYF
length: 16; size: NA; D: NA; J: TRBJ2-6; V: TRBV7-2; DNA: TGTGCCAGCAGCTTAGTGGCGGGCTCTGGGGCCAACGTCCTGACTTTC; CDR3: CASSLVAGSGANVLTF
length: 15; size: NA; D: NA; J: TRBJ2-7; V: TRBV3-1; DNA: TGTGCCAGCAGGAAGTGGCATGGGGCGTCCTACGAGCAGTACTTC; CDR3: CASRKWHGASYEQYF
length: 14; size: few; D: TRBD2; J: TRBJ2-7; V: TRBV6-5; DNA: TGTGCCAGCAGTTACAGGACTAGAAGTCTCGCCCAGTACTTC; CDR3: CASSYRTRSLAQYF
length: 11; size: NA; D: NA; J: TRBJ2-5; V: TRBV20-1; DNA: TGCAGTGCTACGCGAGGGGAGACCCAGTACTTC; CDR3: CSATRGETQYF
length: 15; size: NA; D: TRBD1; J: TRBJ1-2; V: TRBV6-1; DNA: TGTGCCAGCAGTGAAAGGGGGACAGGGAACTATGGCTACACCTTC; CDR3: CASSERGTGNYGYTF
length: 16; size: NA; D: NA; J: TRBJ2-1; V: TRBV21-1; DNA: TGTGCCAGCAGCAAAGCGGACTGCCGGGTGGTAGATGAGCAGTTCTTC; CDR3: CASSKADCRVVDEQFF
length: 14; size: NA; D: NA; J: TRBJ1-6; V: TRBV7-2; DNA: TGTGCCAGCAGCACCATCCCTGAAAATTCACCCCTCCACTTT; CDR3: CASSTIPENSPLHF
length: 15; size: few; D: NA; J: TRBJ2-3; V: TRBV12-3/TRBV12-4; DNA: TGTGCCAGCAGTCCTACGGTGGGGGGCACAGATACGCAGTATTTT; CDR3: CASSPTVGGTDTQYF
length: 14; size: many; D: NA; J: TRBJ2-3; V: TRBV12-3/TRBV12-4; DNA: TGTGCCAGCAGTTTGAGAGGGAGAGCAGATACGCAGTATTTT; CDR3: CASSLRGRADTQYF
length: 15; size: NA; D: TRBD1; J: TRBJ2-7; V: TRBV6-6; DNA: TGTGCCAGCAGTTACTCCGGGACAGGGATCAACGAGCAGTACTTC; CDR3: CASSYSGTGINEQYF
length: 15; size: NA; D: NA; J: TRBJ1-3; V: TRBV6-6; DNA: TGTGCCAGCACCAACCCACAGCACTCTGGAAACACCATATATTTT; CDR3: CASTNPQHSGNTIYF
length: 15; size: few; D: NA; J: TRBJ2-3; V: TRBV5-1; DNA: TGCGCCAGCAGCGGTAGCGGAACTAGCACAGATACGCAGTATTTT; CDR3: CASSGSGTSTDTQYF
length: 14; size: NA; D: NA; J: TRBJ2-4; V: TRBV28; DNA: TGTGCCAGCTCTATAGTGGGAGGAGAAAACATTCAGTACTTC; CDR3: CASSIVGGENIQYF
length: 14; size: many; D: NA; J: TRBJ2-7; V: TRBV10-3; DNA: TGTGCCATCAGTGCCGGGGCGGTCTCCTACGAGCAGTACTTC; CDR3: CAISAGAVSYEQYF
length: 10; size: NA; D: NA; J: TRBJ2-7; V: TRBV28; DNA: TGTGCCAGCAGTTTATTCGAGCAGTACTTC; CDR3: CASSLFEQYF